The clone carrying this TCR beta chain was seen only a few times. This sample is part of a study of blood T cell repertoires in COVID-19. Study at large: PBMCs, B-cell-depleted T cells, or T cells provided the cDNA or gDNA that made up the material.

In the authors' workflow: The assay estimated nucleated cells by amplifying reference gene primers. Produced via immunoSEQ multiplex PCR; TCRdb's table is partial and in-frame only. V and J calls and clone size are as listed in that table; D and trimming were resolved from the DNA. The profile shows about 400,000 clones, more than 75% of them singletons. The CDR3 runs to 12 residues. Germline CDR1 is MNHEY and CDR2 is SMNVEV (reference sequence). V lost 4 bases and J 10 bases, leaving 10 bases between the germline ends. The rearrangement joins TRBV27 to TRBJ1-4, with no clear D. The sequence was collected from a man aged 40-55 years in a cohort exposed to, infected with or recovered from COVID-19 (not recorded which). Sequenced input: PBMCs or T cells enriched from blood (not recorded which). CDR3 DNA sequence: TGTGCCAGCAGTTACTCCGGAGGAAAACTGTTTTTT. It yields the protein CASSYSGGKLFF.